This entry is about one T cell receptor (beta chain). Antigen specificity is unknown. Germline loops: CDR1 LNHDA, CDR2 SQIVND (reference sequence). CDR3 length: 18 amino acids. V was clipped by 7 bases and J by 4 bases, with 26 bases between them. Both 60 Vbeta primers and 13 Jbeta primers went into the PCR. Assay: immunoSEQ multiplex PCR; the TCRdb copy retains only in-frame clones and omits some. The sample lists 150,000 to 200,000 clones; roughly three quarters were seen once. These data belong to a study of cytomegalovirus exposure and HLA in healthy donors. General study findings and limits: The authors enumerated some 170 TCR beta chains as linked to cytomegalovirus. According to an earlier analysis, most TCR beta V segments yielded productive rearrangements about 90% or about 30% of the time. In a later analysis, TCR beta V- and J-gene trimming showed a link to a missense DCLRE1C variant. Some V segments (TRBV6-2 and TRBV6-3 among them) were excluded as indistinguishable.

The sequenced sample consisted of PBMCs. The sequence came from a woman aged 45-65 years in good health and CMV-seronegative. This chain joins TRBV19 and TRBJ2-1, with D maybe TRBD1 (6 bases). The CDR3 region is CASTPWDTRTGRYNEQFF. Here the CDR3 DNA reads TGTGCCAGTACTCCCTGGGACACTCGGACGGGAAGATACAATGAGCAGTTCTTC.